These 9 T cell receptor delta chains were sequenced from one sample in a study of Vδ1+ human thymocytes. Sequences come from RNA converted to cDNA by reverse transcription. Pooled V-gene forward primers with one constant-region reverse primer generated the CDR3 amplicons by multiplex PCR. TCRdb re-called clones from the multiplex PCR reads via CATT. The repertoire consists of tens of thousands of delta-chain clones, with 15% occurring once and the leading ten covering under 0.6%. Study-wide points: In the thymus, TRG and TRD repertoires looked highly polyclonal with Gaussian CDR3 lengths.

Which antigens these TCRs recognize remains unknown. Sequencing input: Vdelta1+ gamma-delta thymocytes from the thymus. Subset of the sample: FACS-sorted CD3+ TCRalphabeta- TCRVdelta1+ TCRVdelta2- thymocytes. The receptors here all came from a boy under three years old who had congenital heart surgery.

The chain combines TRDV1 with TRDJ1, with 7 bases fitting TRDD3. CDR3 length: 19 residues. Germline trimming cut 3 bases from V and 0 bases from J; bases unmatched to any gene: 16. Per the germline V gene, CDR1 is TSWWSYY and CDR2 is QGS. The CDR3 DNA sequence: TGTGCTCTTGGGGAGAGGGGGATCCGACCCTTTCTGTACACCGATAAACTCATCTTT. It encodes CALGERGIRPFLYTDKLIF.

The V and J genes are TRDV1 and TRDJ1, with TRDD3 as a possible D gene (5 bases). Germline assignment: CDR1 TSWWSYY and CDR2 QGS. The CDR3 totals 16 residues. The germline V and J ends were trimmed by 3 bases and 0 bases, with 14 bases remaining between them. In DNA, the CDR3 is TGTGCTCTTGGGGATACTGGTGGTCCGGACACCGATAAACTCATCTTT. Amino acids: CALGDTGGPDTDKLIF.

This chain connects TRDV1 to TRDJ1, with D unclear. The CDR3 has 17 residues. Germline lookup yields CDR1 TSWWSYY and CDR2 QGS. V lost 3 bases and J 0 bases, leaving 17 bases between the germline ends. The CDR3 sequence: CALGDTSERSNTDKLIF. CDR3 in DNA: TGTGCTCTTGGGGACACTTCGGAGAGATCCAACACCGATAAACTCATCTTT.

The chain carries TRDV3 and TRDJ1, with 12 bases lining up with TRDD3. The length of the CDR3 is 11 residues. Germline lookup yields CDR1 TVYSNPD and CDR2 GDNSRS (reference sequence). The CDR3 reads CSGGYADKLIF. The CDR3 region has the DNA TGTTCTGGGGGATACGCTGATAAACTCATCTTT.

Of note for this clone: The identical CDR3 is also encoded by other nucleotide sequences in the sample. The V and J genes are TRDV1 and TRDJ1; D not resolved. The CDR3 is made up of 18 amino acids. Germline assignment: CDR1 TSWWSYY and CDR2 QGS. V was cut by 5 bases and J by 1 base, with 23 bases left in between. The CDR3: CALGKGGPQKFGTDKLIF. CDR3 nucleotides: TGTGCTCTTGGGAAGGGTGGTCCGCAGAAGTTTGGCACCGATAAACTCATCTTT.

This clone showed up just a few times. The same CDR3 can be traced to other DNA sequences in this sample. V usage is TRDV1 and J usage is TRDJ1; tentatively, D is TRDD3 (6 bases). The V gene lost 2 bases and the J gene lost 7 bases, with 32 bases spanning the gap. Germline CDR1 is TSWWSYY and CDR2 is QGS. The length of the CDR3 is 20 residues. CDR3 nucleotide sequence: TGTGCTCTTGGGGAAGGTGTACGTATGACGGAGTCGGGGGACGGCGGTAAACTCATCTTT. Its protein product is CALGEGVRMTESGDGGKLIF.

This rearrangement joins TRDV1 to TRDJ1; 12 positions match TRDD3. The ends lost 2 bases at V and 4 bases at J; junction bases unmatched: 29. The CDR3 sequence is 24 residues long. Per the germline V gene, CDR1 is TSWWSYY and CDR2 is QGS. The CDR3 bases are TGTGCTCTTGGGGAATTCCAGTTCGAGGGTGCTGGGGGATACGCGTATTGGATACGCGATAAACTCATCTTT. Translation gives CALGEFQFEGAGGYAYWIRDKLIF.

In its sample, this clone was seen a few times. The V and J genes are TRDV1 and TRDJ1, with 9 bases lining up with TRDD2. Germline CDR1 TSWWSYY, CDR2 QGS. V lost 5 bases and J lost 0; bases outside the gene matches: 13. CDR3 length: 18 residues. The CDR3 sequence: CALGNPLPTWGDTDKLIF. In DNA form, the CDR3 reads TGTGCTCTTGGGAACCCCCTTCCTACGTGGGGGGACACCGATAAACTCATCTTT.

Of note for this clone: The junction differs from germline at one of its ends, possibly a read error. The chain is built from TRDV1 and TRDJ1; 13 nucleotides agree with TRDD3. The length of the CDR3 is 26 residues. Germline assignment: CDR1 TSWWSYY and CDR2 QGS. CDR3 DNA: TGTGCTCTTGGGGAACTAAGGATATTGGGGATGGGGATAGACCGTTACTGGGGGATACGCACCAATAAACTCATCTTT. Translated, it gives CALGELRILGMGIDRYWGIRTNKLIF.